This T cell receptor (beta chain) was recovered during a study of identical twins. Each donor (without exception) was a healthy Caucasian. MiXCR, applied by TCRdb to the 5' RACE reads, yields one record per CDR3 protein. Among roughly 570,000 distinct CDR3 sequences, just under 10% were seen once, and the ten largest hold roughly 3%. Overall study results and limits: Twins shared out-of-frame alpha sequences with excess low generation probability.

This clonotype was recorded at least ten times. The antigen is not known. Germline CDR1 is SGHRS and CDR2 is YFSETQ. V shed 3 bases and J shed 5 bases, with 20 bases lying between them. The CDR3 loop spans 16 amino acids. The data also belong to a second study, concerning yellow fever vaccine responses in identical twins.

Sample: PBMCs. This TCR came from a woman aged 18-29 years in good health. The chain employs TRBV5-1 and TRBJ2-5; TRBD1 or TRBD2 may be the D gene (6 bases each). The CDR3 DNA reads as TGCGCCAGCAGCTCCGGGGGCAGGGGAGAGTGGGAGACCCAGTACTTC. Translating it yields CASSSGGRGEWETQYF.